The 18 T cell receptor beta chains below all came from one sample that was sequenced in a study of T cell clonality in common variable immunodeficiency (dated by TCRdb to the mid-2010s). The library was prepared using the immunoSEQ multiplex PCR assay. Not all clones reach the TCRdb copy of this immuneACCESS table, which keeps in-frame sequences only. Checked studies attribute under half of the gap to unresolved V genes and leave the rest unexplained. The table notes about 9,200 clones here, none of them singletons. The ten largest clones add up to more than 3.5% of the sample. These receptors have no identified antigens. Broad study findings and their caveats: CVID TCRbeta sequences reportedly showed fewer deletions and N-nucleotide insertions and lacked highly modified clones with 13 or more V deletions.

Sequenced sample: peripheral blood mononuclear cells. These receptors all stem from a human donor with common variable immunodeficiency.

This clone is labeled as medium-sized. The read stops 3 residues short of the end of the CDR3; the missing end is completed from the germline J gene. The V gene is TRBV20-1, the J gene TRBJ1-3, with D perhaps TRBD1 (5 bases). V lost 3 bases to trimming and J lost 0 bases, with 12 bases between them. Germline lookup yields CDR1 DFQATT and CDR2 SNEGSKA (reference sequence). CDR3 length: 15 residues. The sequenced part of the CDR3 DNA is TGCAGTGCTAGGGACAAAACACGCTCTGGAAACACC. Translated, it gives CSARDKTRSGNT. The whole CDR3 reads CSARDKTRSGNTIYF.

This clone is medium-sized within its sample. The CDR3 extends 3 residues past the end of the read, so its final part is completed from the germline J gene. This chain connects TRBV5-1 to TRBJ2-3, with 10 bases matching TRBD2. Germline V gene data show CDR1 as SGHRS and CDR2 as YFSETQ. V gave up 0 bases and J gave up 1 base; unmatched junction bases: 2. This CDR3 has 16 residues. CDR3 sequence: CASSLEAGGRTDTQYF. The CDR3 bases that were read are TGCGCCAGCAGCTTGGAAGCGGGGGGGCGCACAGATACG. Using reference TRBV5-1 and TRBJ2-3 for the parts outside the CDR3, the full variable domain is KAGVTQTPRYLIKTRGQQVTLSCSPISGHRSVSWYQQTPGQGLQFLFEYFSETQRNKGNFPGRFSGRQFSNSRSEMNVSTLELGDSALYLCASSLEAGGRTDTQYFGPGTRLTVL.

This clone was picked up many times. Germline is not matched at one junction end, which may reflect a read error. The CDR3 goes on 3 residues after the read ends, and that part is filled in from the germline J gene. The chain couples TRBV4-2 to TRBJ1-3; 8 positions match TRBD1. The germline V gene has CDR1 LGHNA and CDR2 YNFKEQ. The CDR3 contains 16 residues. The CDR3 DNA, read in part, is TGCGCCAGCAGCCAAGATAGGACAGGGACTGGAAACACC. Its translation is CASSQDRTGTGNT. The entire CDR3 is CASSQDRTGTGNTIYF.

This clone was detected ten times or more. The CDR3 goes on 3 residues after the read ends, and that part is filled in from the germline J gene. J is TRBJ2-1 and V is TRBV5-1; TRBD2 agrees at 11 bases. After removal of 4 bases from V and 8 bases from J, the junction contained 11 bases not matched to a gene. The CDR3 extends over 16 amino acids. From germline, CDR1 is SGHRS and CDR2 YFSETQ. The CDR3 spells CASSARLAGQGDEQFF. The covered CDR3 bases are TGCGCCAGCAGCGCCCGACTAGCGGGACAAGGGGATGAG. Full variable domain (outside the CDR3, taken from reference TRBV5-1 and TRBJ2-1): KAGVTQTPRYLIKTRGQQVTLSCSPISGHRSVSWYQQTPGQGLQFLFEYFSETQRNKGNFPGRFSGRQFSNSRSEMNVSTLELGDSALYLCASSARLAGQGDEQFFGPGTRLTVL.

By sample fraction, this clone is medium-sized (0.01 to 0.1%). The read terminates 3 residues ahead of where the CDR3 ends, so the germline J gene completes it. This rearrangement joins TRBV18 to TRBJ2-1; D uncertain. Trimming cost V 5 bases and J 8 bases, with 7 bases left between them. Germline CDR1 and CDR2: KGHSH and LQKENI. CDR3 length: 11 residues. The CDR3 is CASSKVDEQFF. CDR3 DNA (partial): TGTGCCAGCTCAAAGGTGGATGAG.

There are many counts of this clone. Read data end 3 residues before the CDR3 end; the end is taken from the germline J gene. The J gene is TRBJ2-3, the V gene TRBV2; the D gene is possibly TRBD1 (7 bases). This CDR3 contains 15 residues. Germline loops: CDR1 SNHLY, CDR2 FYNNEI. Trimming removed 2 bases at V and 1 base at J, with 10 bases between. Partial CDR3 DNA: TGTGCCAGCAGTGAACAGGGGGGCCGCACAGATACG. Amino acids: CASSEQGGRTDT. The whole CDR3 region reads CASSEQGGRTDTQYF.

This clone has only a few counts. The read ends 3 residues before the CDR3 terminus; that terminus is restored from the germline J gene. The genes are TRBV10-2 and TRBJ1-5, with a tentative D call TRBD1 (5 bases). Trimming stripped 6 bases from V and 3 bases from J, with 12 bases between. The CDR3 runs 14 residues. The V gene's germline CDR1 is WSHSY and CDR2 SAAADI. The CDR3 protein is CASSLRQNNQPQHF. The sequenced part of the CDR3 DNA is TGCGCCAGCAGCCTCAGACAGAACAATCAGCCC.

This clone is labeled as medium-sized. The read stops 3 residues short of the end of the CDR3; the missing end is completed from the germline J gene. This sample includes further DNA sequences coding for the same CDR3. The gene calls are TRBV7-2 and TRBJ1-4; tentatively, D is TRBD1 (5 bases). The CDR3 runs 15 residues. Trimming shortened V by 1 base and J by 8 bases, and 14 bases separated the two germline ends. CDR1 SGHTA and CDR2 FQGNSA come from the germline V gene. The sequenced part of the CDR3 DNA is TGTGCCAGCAGCTTAGGTCAAGGGGTCAGAGAAAAA. It encodes CASSLGQGVREK. The whole CDR3 protein reads CASSLGQGVREKLFF.

This clone is medium-sized within its sample. The CDR3 end falls 3 residues outside the read, so it is completed with the germline J gene. The chain couples TRBV5-1 to TRBJ1-4; D not resolved. Germline V gives CDR1 SGHRS, CDR2 YFSETQ. This CDR3 contains 15 residues. The germline V and J ends were trimmed by 0 bases and 8 bases, with 14 bases remaining between them. The CDR3 sequence: CASSLDAVVGEKLFF. The sequenced CDR3 bases are TGCGCCAGCAGCTTGGATGCGGTAGTTGGCGAAAAA.

This clone was observed at least ten times. The observed sequence ends 3 residues before the CDR3 terminus, with the missing tail filled in from the germline J gene. The V call is TRBV5-4, the J call TRBJ1-2, with TRBD1 matching 8 bases. CDR3 length: 14 residues. Germline V gene data show CDR1 as SGHNT and CDR2 as YYREEE (reference sequence). Unmatched junction bases numbered 7, after V lost 2 bases and J lost 7 bases. The sequenced CDR3 bases are TGTGCCAGCAGCTTCGACAGGGGAAATAGTGGC. The encoded protein is CASSFDRGNSG. The complete CDR3 reads CASSFDRGNSGYTF.

This clone was counted at least ten times. With the read ending 3 residues before the CDR3 end, the germline J gene is used to fill in that end. The chain uses TRBV7-9 and TRBJ2-3; D call uncertain. Between the trimmed V and J ends, which lost 6 bases and 0 bases, there was a span of 7 bases. CDR1 is SEHNR, CDR2 FQNEAQ, per germline (reference sequence). The CDR3 is 13 residues long. The CDR3 is CASSDSSTDTQYF. The DNA read from the CDR3 is TGTGCCAGCAGTGACTCTAGCACAGATACG.

By sample fraction, this clone is medium-sized (0.01 to 0.1%). The read terminates 3 residues ahead of where the CDR3 ends, so the germline J gene completes it. The chain links TRBV5-1 to TRBJ1-4, with D tentatively TRBD1 (5 bases). Germline loops: CDR1 SGHRS, CDR2 YFSETQ. This CDR3 is built from 13 residues. Trimming stripped 7 bases from V and 5 bases from J, with 12 bases between. Incomplete CDR3 DNA: TGCGCCAGCGGGGAGACAGTAAATGAAAAA. It encodes CASGETVNEK. The full CDR3 sequence reads CASGETVNEKLFF.

This clone showed up many times. Read coverage stops 3 residues before the CDR3 terminus; the germline J gene supplies the remainder. This rearrangement joins TRBV2 to TRBJ1-1; possibly TRBD1 for D (5 bases). The CDR3 spans 14 residues. Per the germline V gene, CDR1 is SNHLY and CDR2 is FYNNEI. V shed 6 bases and J shed 3 bases, with 14 bases lying between them. The sequenced part of the CDR3 DNA is TGTGCCAGCAGGCTCACAGGATTGGACACTGAA. Residues: CASRLTGLDTE. The full-length CDR3 reads as CASRLTGLDTEAFF.

This clone showed up many times. The read terminates 3 residues ahead of where the CDR3 ends, so the germline J gene completes it. V and J are TRBV27 and TRBJ2-7, with a tentative D call TRBD1 (5 bases). Germline CDR1 and CDR2: MNHEY and SMNVEV (reference sequence). This CDR3 has 15 amino acids. Trimming removed 9 bases at V and 5 bases at J, with 23 bases between. The sequenced part of the CDR3 DNA is TGTGCCAGTTCCCTTGCGCAGGGAATACCCAACGAG. Encoded protein: CASSLAQGIPNE. The CDR3 in its entirety is CASSLAQGIPNEQYF.

Concerning this clone: The sequenced fragment ends 3 residues before the CDR3 boundary, so the rest is inferred from the germline J gene. The chain recombines TRBV6-2 or TRBV6-3 with TRBJ2-4; D is unresolved. Germline V gene sequence: CDR1 MNHEY, CDR2 SVGEGT. The CDR3 consists of 13 residues. V was trimmed by 6 bases and J by 6 bases, leaving 12 bases between them. The sequenced CDR3 bases are TGTGCCAGCAGCAGGCCCCCCGGAAACATT. Amino acids: CASSRPPGNI. The whole CDR3 sequence is CASSRPPGNIQYF.

This clone was observed at least ten times. CDR3 DNA, as far as it was read: TGTGCCAGCTCGAGACTAGCGGGAGGTCCCGGGGAG. The encoded protein is CASSRLAGGPGE. The CDR3 as a whole reads CASSRLAGGPGELFF. The chain is built from TRBV28 and TRBJ2-2, with 13 bases lining up with TRBD2. The read comes to an end 3 residues before the CDR3 does, leaving the germline J gene to fill in the end. The CDR3 is 15 residues long. CDR1 is MDHEN and CDR2 is SYDVKM in the germline V gene. Unmatched junction bases numbered 6, after V lost 8 bases and J lost 6 bases.

This clone was counted ten times or more. The read comes to an end 3 residues before the CDR3 does, leaving the germline J gene to fill in the end. The chain joins TRBV10-3 to TRBJ1-6; D gene uncertain. Per germline, CDR1 ENHRY and CDR2 SYGVKD. Deletions cut 11 bases from V and 4 bases from J, with 12 bases between. The CDR3 covers 13 residues. The CDR3 protein is CAVGGGYNSPLHF. The DNA read from the CDR3 is TGTGCCGTAGGCGGAGGTTATAATTCACCC.

This clone was seen many times. The sequenced fragment ends 3 residues before the CDR3 boundary, so the rest is inferred from the germline J gene. V gene TRBV18 combines with J gene TRBJ2-1; TRBD2 matches 11 bases. The length of the CDR3 is 16 residues. CDR1 KGHSH and CDR2 LQKENI come from the germline V gene. V was clipped by 5 bases and J by 1 base; unmatched bases: 4. The CDR3 spells CASSFWTSGSYNEQFF. The covered CDR3 bases are TGTGCCAGCTCATTTTGGACTAGCGGGTCCTACAATGAG.